Listed below are T cell receptor beta chains from one sample, sequenced in a study of vaccination and CD4 T cells after COVID-19. The antigens these receptors bind are not known. TCRdb passed the PCR reads through MiXCR, listing each CDR3 protein once. The sample holds 20,000 or so distinct CDR3 sequences, roughly 46% seen once. Specimen: CD4+ T cells from blood, cultured in vitro, collected before SARS-CoV-2 vaccination. The receptor set was obtained from a human donor who had recovered from COVID-19. Both conserved end residues are part of each CDR3. Fields, in order: D gene, J gene, clone size, V gene, CDR3 DNA, CDR3 protein. The D gene is left open where the match is weak. Where a row states a size, it is once, few, many or the class of an expanded clone; other rows omit it.

D: .; J: TRBJ2-4; size: .; V: TRBV2; DNA: TGTGCCAGCAGTGAAAACCCAGGGAAAAACATTCAGTACTTC; CDR3: CASSENPGKNIQYF
D: .; J: TRBJ2-3; size: few; V: TRBV7-9; DNA: TGTGCCAGCAGCTTATTGGGTGCCACAGATACGCAGTATTTT; CDR3: CASSLLGATDTQYF
D: .; J: TRBJ2-1; size: few; V: TRBV19; DNA: TGTGCCAGTAGCCCCGGGACCTACTACAATGAGCAGTTCTTC; CDR3: CASSPGTYYNEQFF
D: .; J: TRBJ1-1; size: few; V: TRBV2; DNA: TGTGCCAGCAGGAAAGACCGCAGGAACACTGAAGCTTTCTTT; CDR3: CASRKDRRNTEAFF
D: .; J: TRBJ1-3; size: .; V: TRBV7-9; DNA: TGTGCCAGCAGCTTAGTGGGTAGCTCTGGAAACACCATATATTTT; CDR3: CASSLVGSSGNTIYF
D: .; J: TRBJ1-4; size: .; V: TRBV28; DNA: TGTGCCAGCAGTTTATTATCAGGGGCGGGCGAAAAACTGTTTTTT; CDR3: CASSLLSGAGEKLFF
D: .; J: TRBJ1-1; size: few; V: TRBV15; DNA: TGTGCCACCAGCAGAGGAGGCAGGGCCGACACTGAAGCTTTCTTT; CDR3: CATSRGGRADTEAFF
D: TRBD1; J: TRBJ1-6; size: .; V: TRBV7-2; DNA: TGTGCCAGCAGCGGACCGGACAGGGCGTATAATTCACCCCTCCACTTT; CDR3: CASSGPDRAYNSPLHF
D: .; J: TRBJ1-1; size: medium-sized; V: TRBV6-2/TRBV6-3; DNA: TGTGCCAGCATAAGATTAATGAACACTGAAGCTTTCTTT; CDR3: CASIRLMNTEAFF
D: TRBD1; J: TRBJ1-2; size: few; V: TRBV4-1; DNA: TGCGCCAGCAGCCAAGAGGGGGCCAGGGGGGTCTATGGCTACACCTTC; CDR3: CASSQEGARGVYGYTF